One sample yielded the 26 T cell receptor beta chains listed below, sequenced in a study of blood T cell repertoires in COVID-19. Sequencing used immunoSEQ multiplex PCR; TCRdb keeps in-frame clones, though not all of them. The table records approximately 69,000 clones, less than 90% of them present only once. Material for sequencing was peripheral blood. The receptors come from a woman older than 75 with acute or convalescent COVID-19.

The gene calls are TRBV7-9 and TRBJ1-6; D not resolved. Germline assignment: CDR1 SEHNR and CDR2 FQNEAQ (reference sequence). The CDR3 totals 12 residues. V lost 6 bases and J 10 bases, leaving 10 bases between the germline ends. The CDR3 loop reads CASSIDWSPLHF. The CDR3, as DNA: TGTGCCAGCAGTATAGATTGGTCACCCCTCCACTTT.

V gene TRBV5-1 combines with J gene TRBJ2-7, with TRBD1 identical over 10 bases. Germline trimming cut 3 bases from V and 4 bases from J; bases unmatched to any gene: 13. Germline CDR1 reads SGHRS; CDR2 reads YFSETQ. The CDR3 consists of 17 residues. CDR3 residues: CASSSIGTGERWYEQYF. CDR3 coding DNA: TGCGCCAGCAGCTCAATCGGGACAGGGGAAAGGTGGTACGAGCAGTACTTC.

The CDR3 DNA follows: TGTGCCAGCAGCCTGGACAGGGTGGATGAAAAACTGTTTTTT. It yields the protein CASSLDRVDEKLFF. The V and J genes are TRBV7-6 and TRBJ1-4; 8 bases are shared with TRBD1. Trimming cost V 5 bases and J 6 bases; bases outside gene matches: 5. Germline V CDR1 and CDR2: SGHVS, FNYEAQ. The CDR3 has 14 amino acids.

This rearrangement joins TRBV10-3 to TRBJ2-2, with 8 bases matching TRBD1. CDR3 length: 16 amino acids. J gave up 4 bases and V 4 bases, and 8 bases lay outside the gene matches. Germline assignment: CDR1 ENHRY and CDR2 SYGVKD. The CDR3 sequence: CAISVYRGESTGELFF. CDR3 coding DNA: TGTGCCATCAGTGTTTACAGGGGGGAGAGCACCGGGGAGCTGTTTTTT.

For this clone: This sample also contains other DNA sequences that code for the same CDR3. The J gene is TRBJ1-2, the V gene TRBV14, with TRBD1 matching 9 bases. CDR3 length: 13 amino acids. V shed 1 base, J shed 6 bases, and the junction held 0 bases outside the gene matches. Germline values: CDR1 SGHDN, CDR2 FVKESK. For the CDR3, the DNA is TGTGCCAGCAGCCAAGGGACAGGGGATGGCTACACCTTC. Its translation: CASSQGTGDGYTF.

The rearrangement uses TRBV29-1 and TRBJ2-3, with 10 nucleotides matching TRBD1. The CDR3 loop spans 14 amino acids. The J segment lost 2 bases and the V segment lost 4 bases, leaving 3 bases of the junction unmatched. Germline CDR1 SQVTM, CDR2 ANQGSEA. CDR3 residues: CSVGQGAITDTQYF. As DNA, the CDR3 is TGCAGCGTTGGACAGGGGGCTATCACAGATACGCAGTATTTT.

The sample holds a few counts of this clone. The V call is TRBV5-8, the J call TRBJ2-7; 9 bases agree with TRBD1. This CDR3 has 15 residues. J was trimmed by 2 bases and V by 4 bases; bases with no gene match: 7. Germline CDR1 and CDR2: SGHTS and YDEGEE. The CDR3 here is CASSGRTGAPYEQYF. The CDR3 DNA follows: TGTGCCAGCAGCGGGAGGACAGGGGCTCCCTACGAGCAGTACTTC.

The chain is built from TRBV9 and TRBJ1-6; 10 bases line up with TRBD1. J was trimmed by 7 bases and V by 4 bases; bases with no gene match: 8. Looked up from germline, CDR1 is SGDLS and CDR2 is YYNGEE. CDR3 length: 16 amino acids. The CDR3 reads CASSLRQGADNSPLHF. CDR3 coding DNA: TGTGCCAGCAGCCTCCGACAGGGGGCGGACAATTCACCCCTCCACTTT.

This clone was counted a few times. The chain uses TRBV30 and TRBJ1-1; the D gene is possibly TRBD1 (5 bases). CDR1 is GTSNPN, CDR2 SVGIG, per germline (reference sequence). Trimming took 0 bases from V and 8 from J, leaving 10 bases between them. The CDR3 is 12 amino acids. CDR3 DNA sequence: TGTGCCTGGAGTGTGCTGACAGCCGAAGCTTTCTTT. This encodes CAWSVLTAEAFF.

The chain is built from TRBV15 and TRBJ2-1; 11 bases are a match to TRBD2. In germline, CDR1 is LNHNV, CDR2 YYDKDF (reference sequence). This CDR3 comprises 14 residues. V lost 7 bases, J lost 7 bases, and 6 bases stayed unmatched. The CDR3 nucleotides are TGTGCCACCAATAGCGGGGGGGCCTGGAATGAGCAGTTCTTC. Protein product: CATNSGGAWNEQFF.

The chain combines TRBV12-5 with TRBJ2-1, with 7 bases aligning to TRBD1. This CDR3 spans 13 amino acids. CDR1 and CDR2 from the germline V gene are LGHNT and FRNRAP. J lost 2 bases, V lost 11 bases, and 6 bases had no gene match. CDR3: CAGRQGAYNEQFF. As DNA, the CDR3 is TGTGCTGGTCGGCAGGGGGCCTACAATGAGCAGTTCTTC. Drawing the rest from reference TRBV12-5 and TRBJ2-1, the complete variable domain is DARVTQTPRHKVTEMGQEVTMRCQPILGHNTVFWYRQTMMQGLELLAYFRNRAPLDDSGMPKDRFSAEMPDATLATLKIQPSEPRDSAVYFCAGRQGAYNEQFFGPGTRLTVL.

The genes are TRBV9 and TRBJ2-1, with 7 nucleotides matching TRBD1. The germline V gene encodes CDR1 SGDLS and CDR2 YYNGEE. Losses at the gene ends were 3 bases for V and 2 bases for J; bases not matched to a gene: 2. CDR3 size: 14 residues. This chain's CDR3 is CASSAGQAYNEQFF. CDR3 DNA sequence: TGTGCCAGCAGCGCCGGACAGGCCTACAATGAGCAGTTCTTC.

The genes are TRBV5-1 and TRBJ1-1; D is unresolved. The CDR3 runs 15 residues. V was pared by 0 bases and J by 1 base, with 10 bases between. The germline gives CDR1 SGHRS, CDR2 YFSETQ. The CDR3 DNA is TGCGCCAGCAGCTTGGATGGGAGAAGGAACACTGAAGCTTTCTTT. Its translation is CASSLDGRRNTEAFF.

The V gene is TRBV5-1, the J gene TRBJ2-5; possible D gene TRBD1, 5 bases. The CDR3 covers 15 residues. Germline V lookup: CDR1 SGHRS, CDR2 YFSETQ. V lost 0 bases to trimming and J lost 5 bases, with 14 bases between them. CDR3 sequence reads: CASSLEPGLMETQYF. Here the CDR3 DNA reads TGCGCCAGCAGCTTGGAACCAGGGTTGATGGAGACCCAGTACTTC.

This chain connects TRBV2 to TRBJ2-5; a weak D match, TRBD1 (5 bases). The CDR3 extends over 13 amino acids. V lost 8 bases, J lost 5 bases, and 15 bases lay in between. CDR1 is SNHLY and CDR2 is FYNNEI in the germline V gene. CDR3 amino acids: CASGRTSGETQYF. The CDR3 DNA follows: TGTGCCAGCGGTAGGACCTCAGGGGAGACCCAGTACTTC.

This clone was seen more than once but under ten times. The V call is TRBV3-1 (or the pseudogene TRBV3-2), the J call TRBJ2-5, with a tentative D call TRBD2 (5 bases). Trimming shortened V by 0 bases and J by 0 bases, and 14 bases separated the two germline ends. From germline, CDR1 is LGHDT and CDR2 YNNKEL (reference sequence). The CDR3 spans 17 residues. Written as DNA, the CDR3 is TGTGCCAGCAGCCAAGATTGGAGCGGCCACAACCAAGAGACCCAGTACTTC. It yields the protein CASSQDWSGHNQETQYF.

The J gene is TRBJ2-2, the V gene TRBV6-1, with 10 positions matching TRBD2. The CDR3 runs 16 residues. CDR1 and CDR2 from the germline V gene are MNHNS and SASEGT. With 2 bases clipped from V and 6 bases from J, the junction kept 6 bases outside the gene matches. CDR3 coding DNA: TGTGCCAGCAGTGAACGAGCGGGAGGGCCCGCCGGGGAGCTGTTTTTT. It encodes CASSERAGGPAGELFF.

V gene TRBV6-5 combines with J gene TRBJ1-5; no clear D. The V end lost 4 bases, the J end lost 4 bases, and 5 bases lay between the germline ends. The CDR3 has 12 amino acids. In germline, CDR1 is MNHEY, CDR2 SVGAGI. The CDR3 nucleotides read TGTGCCAGCAGTTTCCTAAATCAGCCCCAGCATTTT. Translation: CASSFLNQPQHF.

This chain connects TRBV18 to TRBJ2-3; 11 bases line up with TRBD2. The germline CDR1 and CDR2 sequences are KGHSH and LQKENI. V gave up 6 bases and J gave up 3 bases; unmatched junction bases: 5. CDR3 length equals 15 residues. The DNA of the CDR3 is TGTGCCAGCTCGGTGACTAGCGGGGCAACAGATACGCAGTATTTT. As protein: CASSVTSGATDTQYF.

This clone has only one observation. This sequence joins TRBV7-9 and TRBJ2-1; D ambiguous. The CDR3 runs to 15 residues. The V end was cut by 5 bases, the J end by 0 bases, with 11 bases between. Germline values: CDR1 SEHNR, CDR2 FQNEAQ (reference sequence). The CDR3, as DNA: TGTGCCAGCAGCCCGAGGTCGGGCTCCTACAATGAGCAGTTCTTC. Translated: CASSPRSGSYNEQFF.

V is TRBV10-2 and J is TRBJ1-2; 11 bases are shared with TRBD1. Trimming at V came to 3 bases and at J to 7 bases, leaving 10 bases not matched to a gene. The CDR3 loop spans 16 amino acids. Germline CDR1 is WSHSY and CDR2 is SAAADI. CDR3 sequence reads: CASSDMDRGRSVGYTF. The CDR3 coding sequence is TGCGCCAGCAGTGACATGGACAGGGGGCGCTCAGTTGGCTACACCTTC.

The chain combines TRBV18 with TRBJ2-3, with 9 positions matching TRBD2. CDR1 is KGHSH and CDR2 is LQKENI in the germline V gene. Germline trimming cut 2 bases from V and 3 bases from J; bases unmatched to any gene: 0. The CDR3 length is 14 residues. The CDR3 DNA is TGTGCCAGCTCACCAGCGGGAGGGACAGATACGCAGTATTTT. This gives the protein CASSPAGGTDTQYF.

The chain employs TRBV9 and TRBJ1-2; 10 bases align to TRBD1. CDR1 is SGDLS and CDR2 is YYNGEE in the germline V gene. V lost 4 bases and J lost 8; bases outside the gene matches: 8. This CDR3 is built from 14 residues. DNA of the CDR3: TGTGCCAGCAGCCCTAGCGGGACAGGGGAAGGCTACACCTTC. It is translated as CASSPSGTGEGYTF.

The table lists this clone with a count of one. The gene calls are TRBV9 and TRBJ1-1; D remains unclear. V was trimmed by 1 base and J by 1 base, leaving 5 bases between them. Per the germline V gene, CDR1 is SGDLS and CDR2 is YYNGEE. CDR3 length: 13 residues. The CDR3 DNA reads TGTGCCAGCAGCGTATCTCCGAACACTGAAGCTTTCTTT. It is translated as CASSVSPNTEAFF.

V gene TRBV9 combines with J gene TRBJ2-1, with TRBD1 as a possible D gene (6 bases). The CDR3 sequence is 18 residues long. V was clipped by 0 bases and J by 1 base, with 17 bases between them. Germline loops: CDR1 SGDLS, CDR2 YYNGEE. The CDR3 nucleotides are TGTGCCAGCAGCGTAGAAAGTGCCGGGACACCATCCTACAATGAGCAGTTCTTC. This encodes CASSVESAGTPSYNEQFF.

The chain recombines TRBV9 with TRBJ2-7; 7 bases are a match to TRBD1. V gave up 0 bases and J gave up 0 bases; unmatched junction bases: 3. From germline, CDR1 is SGDLS and CDR2 YYNGEE. This CDR3 has 15 amino acids. CDR3 DNA sequence: TGTGCCAGCAGCGTAGGACAGGGCATCTCCTACGAGCAGTACTTC. It is translated as CASSVGQGISYEQYF.